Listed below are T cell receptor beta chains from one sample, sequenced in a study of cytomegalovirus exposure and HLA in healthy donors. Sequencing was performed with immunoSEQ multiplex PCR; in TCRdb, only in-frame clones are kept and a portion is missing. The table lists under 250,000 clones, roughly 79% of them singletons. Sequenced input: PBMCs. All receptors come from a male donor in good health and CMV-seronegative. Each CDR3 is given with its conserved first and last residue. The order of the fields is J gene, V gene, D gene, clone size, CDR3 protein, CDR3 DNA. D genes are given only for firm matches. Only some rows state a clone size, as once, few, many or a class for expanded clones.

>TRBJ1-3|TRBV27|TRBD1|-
CASSSTGQGHNSGNTIYF
TGTGCCAGCAGTTCAACGGGACAGGGACATAACTCTGGAAACACCATATATTTT
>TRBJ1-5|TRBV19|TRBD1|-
CASSIDLLGDSQHF
TGTGCCAGTAGTATAGATCTATTAGGGGACAGCCAGCATTTT
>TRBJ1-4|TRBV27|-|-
CASGRGGTNEKLFF
TGTGCCAGTGGGAGGGGTGGAACTAATGAAAAACTGTTTTTT
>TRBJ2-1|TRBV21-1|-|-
CASSKGAGGGNEQFF
TGTGCCAGCAGCAAAGGGGCAGGGGGCGGGAATGAGCAGTTCTTC
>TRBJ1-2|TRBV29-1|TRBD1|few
CSVEDPRDRDGYTF
TGCAGCGTTGAAGATCCCCGGGACAGGGATGGCTACACCTTC
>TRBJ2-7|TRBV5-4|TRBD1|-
CASSSQGNEQYF
TGTGCCAGCAGCTCACAGGGGAACGAGCAGTACTTC
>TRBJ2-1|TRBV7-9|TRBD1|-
CASSWLGQPYNEQFF
TGTGCCAGCAGCTGGTTGGGACAGCCGTACAATGAGCAGTTCTTC
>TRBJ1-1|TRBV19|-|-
CASSIVLGGTEAFF
TGTGCCAGTAGTATAGTGTTAGGAGGCACTGAAGCTTTCTTT
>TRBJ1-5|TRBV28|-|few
CASSSSGVRVSNQPQHF
TGTGCCAGCAGTTCCTCCGGGGTGCGGGTCAGCAATCAGCCCCAGCATTTT
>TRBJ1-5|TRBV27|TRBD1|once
CASSLKGDRGRSERNQPQHF
TGTGCCAGCAGTTTAAAAGGAGACAGGGGGCGCTCGGAACGCAATCAGCCCCAGCATTTT
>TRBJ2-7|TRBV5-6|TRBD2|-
CASSLGAGGPYEQYF
TGTGCCAGCAGCTTGGGAGCGGGGGGGCCCTACGAGCAGTACTTC
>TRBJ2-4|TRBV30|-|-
CAWSKPTVIQYF
TGTGCCTGGAGCAAACCCACAGTAATTCAGTACTTC
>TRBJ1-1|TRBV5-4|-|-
CASSSRGGSNTEAFF
TGTGCCAGCAGCTCGCGGGGGGGCAGCAACACTGAAGCTTTCTTT
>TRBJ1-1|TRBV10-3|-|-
CAISEPGLTNTEAFF
TGTGCCATCAGTGAACCGGGACTGACAAACACTGAAGCTTTCTTT
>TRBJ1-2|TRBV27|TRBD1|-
CASSLQGANYGYTF
TGTGCCAGCAGTTTACAGGGGGCAAACTATGGCTACACCTTC
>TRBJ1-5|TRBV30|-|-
CAWSLGRSNQPQHF
TGTGCCTGGAGTCTGGGGCGAAGCAATCAGCCCCAGCATTTT
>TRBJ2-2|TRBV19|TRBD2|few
CASRYPGGTGELFF
TGTGCCAGTAGATACCCGGGGGGCACCGGGGAGCTGTTTTTT
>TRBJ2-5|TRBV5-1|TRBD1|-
CASSQGAMGETQYF
TGCGCCAGCAGTCAGGGGGCGATGGGGGAGACCCAGTACTTC
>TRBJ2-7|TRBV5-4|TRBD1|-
CASSLTGGGEQYF
TGTGCCAGCAGCTTGACAGGGGGAGGCGAGCAGTACTTC
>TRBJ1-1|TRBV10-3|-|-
CAIRDTGSNTEAFF
TGTGCCATCAGAGATACGGGGTCGAACACTGAAGCTTTCTTT